Listed below are T cell receptor beta chains from one sample, sequenced in a study of regulatory T cells in long-lasting Graves disease. TCRdb reprocessed the multiplex PCR reads with MiXCR, giving one entry per CDR3 protein. Seen here are a few hundred thousand distinct CDR3 sequences, around 20% observed once, and the top ten hold around 24%. This specimen consisted of peripheral blood mononuclear cells (PBMCs), obtained when the disease was refractory, from a patient treated with antithyroid drugs. These receptors all stem from a female donor with Graves disease. The CDR3 runs from the conserved cysteine through the conserved F or W. Fields, in order: CDR3 protein, CDR3 DNA, D gene, V gene, clone size, J gene. D genes are given only for firm matches. Not every row has a clone size; where given, it reads once, few, many or a size class.

CDR3: CASSPSPAGVYGEQFF
DNA: TGTGCCAGCAGCCCCTCCCCAGCGGGAGTTTATGGTGAGCAGTTCTTC
D: TRBD2
V: TRBV5-6
size: few
J: TRBJ2-1

CDR3: CASSQGDGLTDREQCF
DNA: TGCGCCAGCAGCCAAGGGGATGGGCTGACCGATCGGGAGCAGTGCTTC
D: -
V: TRBV4-1
size: -
J: TRBJ2-7

CDR3: CASSSTGQGGTEAFF
DNA: TGTGCCAGCAGCTCTACCGGACAGGGAGGGACTGAAGCTTTCTTT
D: TRBD1
V: TRBV11-1
size: -
J: TRBJ1-1

CDR3: CASSEARDSQYF
DNA: TGTGCCAGCAGTGAAGCCCGGGACTCTCAGTACTTC
D: -
V: TRBV6-1
size: -
J: TRBJ2-4

CDR3: CASSQDLTLTGELFF
DNA: TGTGCCAGCAGCCAAGATTTGACGTTAACCGGGGAGCTGTTTTTT
D: -
V: TRBV4-2
size: once
J: TRBJ2-2

CDR3: CASSHIQGSSYEQYF
DNA: TGTGCCAGCAGCCATATACAGGGGTCTTCCTACGAGCAGTACTTC
D: TRBD1
V: TRBV11-2
size: -
J: TRBJ2-7

CDR3: CASTKRTVGDEAFF
DNA: TGTGCCAGCACTAAAAGGACAGTTGGGGATGAAGCTTTCTTT
D: -
V: TRBV2
size: many
J: TRBJ1-1

CDR3: CATSRESADYGYTF
DNA: TGTGCCACCAGCAGAGAGTCGGCGGACTATGGCTACACCTTC
D: -
V: TRBV15
size: many
J: TRBJ1-2

CDR3: CSATTLVRGEAFF
DNA: TGCAGTGCTACAACACTGGTTCGGGGTGAAGCTTTCTTT
D: -
V: TRBV20-1
size: once
J: TRBJ1-1

CDR3: CASSYRPPDQPQHF
DNA: TGTGCCAGCAGTTACCGCCCACCGGATCAGCCCCAGCATTTT
D: -
V: TRBV6-2/TRBV6-3
size: many
J: TRBJ1-5

CDR3: CATSDGGFKGEKLFF
DNA: TGTGCCACCAGTGACGGGGGGTTTAAGGGTGAAAAACTGTTTTTT
D: -
V: TRBV15
size: many
J: TRBJ1-4

CDR3: CASSATGSVRSPLHF
DNA: TGTGCCAGCAGCGCGACAGGGTCGGTACGGTCACCCCTCCACTTT
D: TRBD1
V: TRBV9
size: -
J: TRBJ1-6

CDR3: CAWKGDRGIYEQYF
DNA: TGTGCCTGGAAGGGGGACAGGGGGATCTACGAGCAGTACTTC
D: TRBD1
V: TRBV30
size: many
J: TRBJ2-7

CDR3: CASSFAGAEETQYF
DNA: TGTGCCAGCAGTTTCGCGGGGGCGGAAGAGACCCAGTACTTC
D: -
V: TRBV12-3/TRBV12-4
size: many
J: TRBJ2-5

CDR3: CASSPSGETDGYTF
DNA: TGTGCCAGCTCACCTTCAGGGGAGACGGATGGCTACACCTTC
D: -
V: TRBV18
size: -
J: TRBJ1-2

CDR3: CASRSFGTGLYEQYF
DNA: TGTGCCAGCAGATCGTTCGGGACAGGGCTGTACGAGCAGTACTTC
D: TRBD1
V: TRBV2
size: few
J: TRBJ2-7

CDR3: CASRQGTNTEAFF
DNA: TGTGCCAGCAGGCAGGGCACCAACACTGAAGCTTTCTTT
D: -
V: TRBV12-3/TRBV12-4
size: many
J: TRBJ1-1

CDR3: CATSEDRVRGYTF
DNA: TGTGCCACCAGTGAGGACAGGGTCCGGGGCTACACCTTC
D: TRBD1
V: TRBV24-1
size: few
J: TRBJ1-2

CDR3: CASSTTAGDLYGYTF
DNA: TGTGCCAGCAGCACGACGGCAGGGGACTTATATGGCTACACCTTC
D: -
V: TRBV7-2
size: many
J: TRBJ1-2

CDR3: CASSEGARQPQHF
DNA: TGTGCCAGCAGTGAGGGGGCACGGCAGCCCCAGCATTTT
D: -
V: TRBV6-1
size: few
J: TRBJ1-5

CDR3: CASSQRTWGSPLHF
DNA: TGTGCCAGCAGCCAAAGGACATGGGGATCACCCCTCCACTTT
D: -
V: TRBV14
size: few
J: TRBJ1-6

CDR3: CNAFGGRARTGELFF
DNA: TGCAATGCCTTTGGCGGGAGGGCCCGTACCGGGGAGCTGTTTTTT
D: TRBD2
V: TRBV20-1
size: few
J: TRBJ2-2

CDR3: CASSPPLEQETQYF
DNA: TGTGCCAGCTCACCACCGCTGGAACAAGAGACCCAGTACTTC
D: -
V: TRBV18
size: many
J: TRBJ2-5